This T cell receptor (beta chain) is from a study of T-cell memory formation after mild COVID-19. 5'RACE, which relied on constant-segment primers, yielded TCR alpha and TCR beta cDNA libraries carrying sample barcodes and UMIs. TCRdb redid the calling of the 5' RACE reads with MiXCR, one entry per CDR3 protein. The sample records about half a million distinct CDR3 sequences, roughly 18% being singletons. Points on this clonotype: Its specificity is unknown.

V was pared by 2 bases and J by 6 bases, with 11 bases between. CDR3 length equals 13 residues. Germline CDR1 and CDR2: KGHSH and LQKENI. Findings of the study overall: For second-wave clones that peaked at day 37, SARS-CoV-2 specificity went unverified. CM and EM subsets held most contracting CD4+ clones; EMRA held CD8+ ones. Among clones contracting day 15 to 85, CD4/CD8 was balanced, whereas later expanders leaned CD4+.

Specimen: PBMCs or a T cell subset sorted from them (not recorded which). The V call is TRBV18, the J call TRBJ2-7; D might be TRBD1 (5 bases). The sequence was obtained from an adult woman who had mild COVID-19 (a few samples of this study predate the infection). Cell type and time point are not known. This CDR3 reads CASSPSLGVEQYF. Here the CDR3 DNA reads TGTGCCAGCTCACCAAGTCTAGGGGTCGAGCAGTACTTC.